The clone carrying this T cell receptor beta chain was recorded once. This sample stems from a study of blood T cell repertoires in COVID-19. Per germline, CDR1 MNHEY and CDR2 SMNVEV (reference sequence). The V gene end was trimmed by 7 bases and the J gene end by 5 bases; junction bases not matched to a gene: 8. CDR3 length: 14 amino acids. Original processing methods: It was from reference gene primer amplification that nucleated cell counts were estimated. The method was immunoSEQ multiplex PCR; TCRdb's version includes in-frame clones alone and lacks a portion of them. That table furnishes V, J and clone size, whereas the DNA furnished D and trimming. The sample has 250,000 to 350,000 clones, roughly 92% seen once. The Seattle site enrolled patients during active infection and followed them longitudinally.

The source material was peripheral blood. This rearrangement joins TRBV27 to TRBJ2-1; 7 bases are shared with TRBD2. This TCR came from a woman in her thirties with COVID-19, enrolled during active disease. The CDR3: CASNPRDYDNEQFF. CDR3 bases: TGTGCCAGCAACCCTCGGGACTACGACAATGAGCAGTTCTTC.